A selection of T cell receptor beta chains follows, all from one sample in a study of neoadjuvant anti-PD-1 for oral cavity cancer. Data came from immunoSEQ multiplex PCR; TCRdb stores just in-frame clones and leaves some out. The sample has about 39,000 clones; roughly 77% are singletons. This material consisted of PBMCs, taken after nivolumab (anti-PD-1) treatment. The source is a person aged 35-79 years with oral cavity squamous cell carcinoma. Both conserved end residues are part of each CDR3. D genes are given only for firm matches. For some rows the clone size is stated as once, few or many, or as a class when expanded; others skip it.

CDR3 protein,CDR3 DNA,clone size,CDR3 length,D gene,V gene,J gene
CASSAGPEQFF,TGTGCCAGCAGCGCCGGTCCCGAGCAGTTCTTC,NA,11,NA,TRBV7-3,TRBJ2-1
CASSFGETQYF,TGTGCCAGCAGTTTCGGGGAGACCCAGTACTTC,NA,11,NA,TRBV28,TRBJ2-5
CASSQNRVKVNTEAFF,TGTGCCAGCAGCCAAAACAGGGTCAAAGTGAACACTGAAGCTTTCTTT,NA,16,NA,TRBV11-2,TRBJ1-1
CASSPQGVNTEAFF,TGTGCCAGTAGTCCCCAGGGGGTGAACACTGAAGCTTTCTTT,NA,14,TRBD1,TRBV19,TRBJ1-1
CASSHGTGGWNEQFF,TGTGCCAGCAGTCACGGGACAGGGGGCTGGAATGAGCAGTTCTTC,NA,15,TRBD1,TRBV6-1,TRBJ2-1
CASSFHYEQYF,TGTGCCAGCAGTTTTCACTACGAGCAGTACTTC,NA,11,NA,TRBV7-2,TRBJ2-7
CASSYSGGVGNTIYF,TGTGCCAGCAGTTACTCAGGAGGGGTTGGAAACACCATATATTTT,once,15,NA,TRBV6-5,TRBJ1-3
CASSSRGTGELFF,TGTGCCAGCAGCTCAAGGGGAACCGGGGAGCTGTTTTTT,few,13,NA,TRBV11-3,TRBJ2-2
CASSLNRATDTQYF,TGCGCCAGCAGCTTGAACAGGGCTACAGATACGCAGTATTTT,NA,14,NA,TRBV5-1,TRBJ2-3
CASSAEGLGQYF,TGTGCCAGCAGCGCCGAGGGGTTGGGGCAGTACTTC,once,12,NA,TRBV6-6,TRBJ2-7
CASSLSRKQPQHF,TGTGCCAGCAGTTTATCACGAAAACAGCCCCAGCATTTT,NA,13,NA,TRBV27,TRBJ1-5
CASSRDRVIGEQYF,TGTGCCAGCTCCCGGGACAGGGTGATTGGGGAGCAGTACTTC,NA,14,TRBD1,TRBV5-6,TRBJ2-7
CASSQAERGSNQPQHF,TGTGCCAGCAGCCAAGCCGAGAGGGGTAGCAATCAGCCCCAGCATTTT,NA,16,NA,TRBV4-2,TRBJ1-5
CASSPGQGAYTGELFF,TGCGCCAGCAGCCCGGGACAGGGGGCATACACCGGGGAGCTGTTTTTT,NA,16,TRBD1,TRBV5-1,TRBJ2-2
CASSEPGPNQPQHF,TGTGCCAGCAGTGAACCGGGACCTAATCAGCCCCAGCATTTT,NA,14,NA,TRBV25-1,TRBJ1-5
CATLDRQFDSNQPQHF,TGTGCCACCCTAGATAGACAGTTCGATAGCAATCAGCCCCAGCATTTT,few,16,NA,TRBV15,TRBJ1-5
CASSVVWGGNTEAFF,TGTGCCAGCAGCGTAGTTTGGGGAGGCAACACTGAAGCTTTCTTT,NA,15,NA,TRBV9,TRBJ1-1
CASSPRTSGYNEQFF,TGTGCCAGCTCACCGAGGACTAGCGGGTACAATGAGCAGTTCTTC,NA,15,TRBD2,TRBV18,TRBJ2-1
CASSVGAGNEKLFF,TGCGCCAGCAGTGTAGGGGCGGGTAATGAAAAACTGTTTTTT,NA,14,NA,TRBV5-1,TRBJ1-4
CASSLGPAGTADTQYF,TGCGCCAGCAGCTTGGGTCCAGCGGGAACTGCAGATACGCAGTATTTT,NA,16,TRBD2,TRBV5-1,TRBJ2-3
CAWNRDFANTEAFF,TGTGCCTGGAATCGTGACTTTGCGAACACTGAAGCTTTCTTT,NA,14,NA,TRBV30,TRBJ1-1
CASSIFSGNQETQYF,TGTGCCAGTAGTATATTTTCAGGGAACCAAGAGACCCAGTACTTC,NA,15,NA,TRBV19,TRBJ2-5
CASSLGRAQSEQFF,TGTGCCAGCAGCTTAGGGAGGGCGCAGAGTGAGCAGTTCTTC,NA,14,NA,TRBV7-6,TRBJ2-1
CASSSPSGGKWHEQFF,TGTGCCAGCAGCTCTCCTAGCGGGGGGAAGTGGCATGAGCAGTTCTTC,once,16,TRBD2,TRBV7-2,TRBJ2-1
CASSPGGTGGLYEQYF,TGTGCCAGCAGCCCTGGGGGGACAGGTGGGCTCTACGAGCAGTACTTC,NA,16,TRBD1,TRBV11-2,TRBJ2-7
CASSSGLAGGLFSYEQYF,TGCGCCAGCAGCTCGGGACTAGCGGGAGGTCTTTTCTCCTACGAGCAGTACTTC,NA,18,TRBD2,TRBV5-1,TRBJ2-7
CASSSTGRSPPGANVLTF,TGTGCCAGCAGCTCGACAGGGCGTTCCCCCCCTGGGGCCAACGTCCTGACTTTC,once,18,TRBD1,TRBV11-1,TRBJ2-6
CASSEYGRAYEQYF,TGTGCCAGCAGTGAATATGGCAGGGCCTACGAGCAGTACTTC,once,14,NA,TRBV25-1,TRBJ2-7
CASSLRSDTQYF,TGTGCCAGCAGCTTACGCTCAGATACGCAGTATTTT,NA,12,NA,TRBV7-9,TRBJ2-3
CASSLGTTGYSNTEAFF,TGTGCCAGCAGTTTAGGAACAACAGGGTATTCGAACACTGAAGCTTTCTTT,few,17,NA,TRBV28,TRBJ1-1
CASSEQTTIGSPLHF,TGTGCCAGCAGTGAACAAACAACCATCGGTTCACCCCTCCACTTT,NA,15,NA,TRBV2,TRBJ1-6
CAISEYKREQFF,TGTGCCATCAGTGAGTATAAACGTGAGCAGTTCTTC,NA,12,NA,TRBV10-3,TRBJ2-1
CASSSEGIYEQYF,TGCGCCAGCAGCTCTGAAGGTATCTACGAGCAGTACTTC,few,13,NA,TRBV5-1,TRBJ2-7
CASSVEPSTGELFF,TGTGCCAGCAGCGTAGAACCTAGTACCGGGGAGCTGTTTTTT,NA,14,NA,TRBV9,TRBJ2-2
CASSPSGGINEQFF,TGTGCCAGCAGTCCTAGCGGGGGTATCAATGAGCAGTTCTTC,NA,14,TRBD2,TRBV6-1,TRBJ2-1
CASSEQVGYQPQHF,TGTGCCAGCAGTGAACAGGTGGGGTATCAGCCCCAGCATTTT,NA,14,NA,TRBV6-1,TRBJ1-5
CASRGTELSNQPQHF,TGCGCCAGCAGAGGGACAGAACTCAGCAATCAGCCCCAGCATTTT,NA,15,TRBD1,TRBV10-2,TRBJ1-5
CASSLTGTDTEAFF,TGTGCCAGCAGCTTGACAGGGACCGACACTGAAGCTTTCTTT,few,14,NA,TRBV5-4,TRBJ1-1
CASSQVGRNYGYTF,TGCGCCAGCAGCCAAGTTGGACGGAACTATGGCTACACCTTC,few,14,NA,TRBV4-1,TRBJ1-2
CASSPRWARDEQYF,TGTGCCAGCAGCCCCCGGTGGGCACGAGACGAGCAGTACTTC,once,14,NA,TRBV9,TRBJ2-7
CASSEGLGTTGELFF,TGTGCCAGCAGTGAGGGACTAGGAACCACCGGGGAGCTGTTTTTT,NA,15,TRBD2,TRBV6-1,TRBJ2-2
CASSPGTGTEAFF,TGTGCCAGCAGCCCCGGGACAGGGACTGAAGCTTTCTTT,NA,13,TRBD1,TRBV7-8,TRBJ1-1
CASSSPGLLNTEAFF,TGTGCCAGCAGTAGCCCGGGACTCTTGAACACTGAAGCTTTCTTT,NA,15,NA,TRBV28,TRBJ1-1
CSVVQGARGEAFF,TGCAGCGTTGTTCAGGGGGCGCGAGGTGAAGCTTTCTTT,few,13,TRBD1,TRBV29-1,TRBJ1-1
CASSWTGAVGDTEAFF,TGCGCCAGCAGCTGGACGGGGGCGGTCGGGGACACTGAAGCTTTCTTT,NA,16,NA,TRBV5-1,TRBJ1-1
CASRIPLGSNVLTF,TGTGCCAGCAGAATTCCTCTGGGGTCCAACGTCCTGACTTTC,NA,14,NA,TRBV6-5,TRBJ2-6